This TCR beta chain was found in a study of patients with pleural tuberculosis. TCRdb recomputed calls from the reads with MiXCR, one row per CDR3 protein. The sample holds 25,000 to 30,000 distinct CDR3 sequences, 15% to 20% seen once. Ten or more counts support this clonotype. The CDR3 is 14 residues long. Between the trimmed V and J ends, which lost 4 bases and 6 bases, there was a span of 15 bases. Germline lookup yields CDR1 MDHEN and CDR2 SYDVKM. The genes are TRBV28 and TRBJ1-2, with a weak D call TRBD1 (6 bases). The specimen sequenced was peripheral blood. This clonotype was obtained from a human donor with pleural tuberculosis. The CDR3 nucleotides read TGTGCCAGCAGTTCCTGGGCTCAGGGGAATGGCTACACCTTC. Amino acid sequence: CASSSWAQGNGYTF.